This TCR beta chain was captured by sequencing in a study of shared clonotypes between healthy human individuals (dated by TCRdb to 2020 to 2021). Regarding the research as a whole: The cohort comprised a couple of women and a few men aged 18 to 49 years. Per donor, three plates each were used for CD4 naive and CD4 memory, two for CD8 naive, and one for CD8 memory. To estimate repertoire size and how much clonotype sharing occurs between individuals, the study deeply sequenced the blood TCR repertoires of roughly 5 healthy adults. To increase sequencing depth and limit assay-specific biases, different laboratories used diverse techniques to prepare libraries and sequence TCR repertoires. Per donor, leukapheresis produced somewhere between about 0.94 and 9 billion PBMCs. Here is what the overall study found, with its caveats: Across a few donors, roughly 5.1% of naive CD4, 3% to 3.5% of naive CD8, approximately 2.5% of memory CD4, and approximately 0.4% of memory CD8 clonotypes were shared. Only blood was sampled, and tissue TCR repertoires likely differ from those in blood. Based on pairwise subsampling, the degree of clonotype sharing among donors was expected to be affected by sequencing depth. Higher generation probabilities were observed for clonotypes shared by all four sorted-subset donors than for non-shared clonotypes. Larger estimated clonotype richness was generally found for naive subsets than for memory subsets. Because the study included a small number of donors, the genetic and exposure-history diversity represented was limited. Even with the large sequencing depth, rarefaction of the sorted-subset datasets indicated that sequencing was incomplete.

Using the deep immunoSEQ assay, TCR CDR3 regions were amplified from genomic DNA by multiplex PCR. Extracted genomic DNA from each cell subset was spread evenly across all wells of several immunoSEQ 96-well plates, with each plate serving as a replicate. For sorted subsets, around 200 ng genomic DNA, equal to approximately 30,000 T cell genomes, was loaded into each replicate PCR. The purified libraries were quantified using a Qubit 3.0 fluorometer, sized with a Bioanalyzer 2100, and then quantified again using the KAPA Library Quantification kit. Each immunoSEQ 96-well plate was sequenced on its own single-read 150-cycle Illumina NextSeq 550 flow cell. Per the authors' processing: Because the immunoSEQ output included only junctional sequences and no quality scores, the filtering could not be the same as the filtering used for full-length reads. Sequences were annotated with PyIR, a Python wrapper for IgBLAST v1.9, and V/J genes and CDR3 were assigned using IMGT germline references. Reads were removed for weak V/J assignments (E-value above 1e-6), missing CDR3, stop codons, out-of-frame junctions, or ambiguous translated residues. V3J clonotypes were defined as sequences sharing an identical inferred V gene, J gene, and CDR3 amino acid sequence. Percentage overlap between repertoires was computed as shared unique clonotypes divided by the size of the smaller repertoire. Repertoire richness was assessed with RTK rarefaction, the Chao1 estimator, and Recon v2.1 estimates of unobserved clonotypes. For all TCRbeta clonotypes obtained by the gDNA method from a handful of donors, generation probabilities were computed with OLGA. TCRdb took over this immuneACCESS table, retaining in-frame rearrangements with V and J assigned. Such tables are incomplete; in checked studies, under half of the missing clones stem from an unresolved V gene, and the remainder is unexplained. That table furnishes V, J and clone size, whereas the DNA furnished D and trimming. The sample table records hundreds of thousands of clones; 98% of these occur just once. Jointly, the top ten make up roughly 0.29% of the sample.

There are 15 amino acids in the CDR3, from cysteine to phenylalanine inclusive. The DNA shown is the 45-base CDR3, in frame from base 1. The junction carries 13 bases between V and J, which are trimmed by 1 base and 4 bases respectively. The germline V gene provides CDR1 SGHVS and CDR2 FQNEAQ. CD8 naive samples were obtained by positive selection for CCR7 among CD45RO-negative cells, yielding a CD45RA+CCR7+ population from which TemRA cells were excluded. The donors were healthy, HIV-negative adults who had no recently reported acute infections or vaccinations. Every donor was a Caucasian adult residing in Nashville, Tennessee, USA. Blood was obtained by leukapheresis, after which PBMCs were separated by Ficoll-Histopaque density gradient centrifugation and cryopreserved in liquid nitrogen vapor phase. Analytical flow cytometry was used to check the purity and quantity of each magnetically sorted T cell population. From each sorted fraction, genomic DNA was isolated and quantified by UV absorbance on a Nanodrop 2000c.

With regard to this clone: What this receptor recognizes is not known. The sample holds no much larger clone one base away, and base qualities are not on file.

The source of this sequence is a man aged 25 to 40 in good health. The sequenced sample consisted of naive CD8+ T cells sorted from blood. Read against the paper, the sample's cell subset or site label means: CD45RA+CCR7+. The chain uses TRBV7-8 and TRBJ1-2; the D segment could be TRBD1, given 5 matching bases. The CDR3 region: CASSLGVGDLYGYTF. The DNA reads as follows: TGTGCCAGCAGCTTAGGGGTTGGGGACCTCTATGGCTACACCTTC.